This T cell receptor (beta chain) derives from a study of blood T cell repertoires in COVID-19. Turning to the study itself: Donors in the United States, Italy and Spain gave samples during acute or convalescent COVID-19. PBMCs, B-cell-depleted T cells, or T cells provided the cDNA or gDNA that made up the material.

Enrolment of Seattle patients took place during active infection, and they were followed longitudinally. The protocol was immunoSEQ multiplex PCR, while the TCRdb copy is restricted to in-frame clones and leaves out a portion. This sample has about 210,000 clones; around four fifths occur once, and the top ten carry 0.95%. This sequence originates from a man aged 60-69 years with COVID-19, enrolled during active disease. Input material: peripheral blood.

CDR3 sequence: CATSAPSGFTDTQYF. The DNA of the CDR3 is TGTGCCACCAGTGCCCCTAGCGGCTTCACAGATACGCAGTATTTT. The chain uses TRBV24-1 and TRBJ2-3; 7 positions agree with TRBD2. Trimming removed 5 bases from V and 2 bases from J; junction bases left unmatched: 6. The CDR3 runs 15 residues. In germline, CDR1 is KGHDR, CDR2 SFDVKD.